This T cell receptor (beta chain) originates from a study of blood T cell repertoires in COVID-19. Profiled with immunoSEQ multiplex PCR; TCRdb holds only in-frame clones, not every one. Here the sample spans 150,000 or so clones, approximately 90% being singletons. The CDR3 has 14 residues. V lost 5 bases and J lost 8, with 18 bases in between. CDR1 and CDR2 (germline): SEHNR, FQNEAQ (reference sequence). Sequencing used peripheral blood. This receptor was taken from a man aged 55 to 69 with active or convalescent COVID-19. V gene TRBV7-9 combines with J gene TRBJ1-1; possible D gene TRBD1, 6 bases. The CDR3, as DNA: TGTGCCAGCAGCGAAAGGGGGTTGAGGGCCGAAGCTTTCTTT. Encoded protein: CASSERGLRAEAFF.